These 26 T cell receptor beta chains came from one sample sequenced in a study of identical twins. TCRdb re-called the 5' RACE reads with MiXCR, one entry per CDR3 protein. The sample holds around 230,000 distinct CDR3 sequences, roughly a tenth seen once. The specimen was memory (CD45RO+) T cells sorted from blood. These receptors were taken from a woman between 18 and 29 years old in good health.

This clonotype showed up many times. The rearrangement uses TRBV4-2 and TRBJ1-5; no reliable D call. The length of the CDR3 is 13 residues. V lost 1 base, J lost 6 bases, and 7 bases lay in between. Per the germline V gene, CDR1 is LGHNA and CDR2 is YNFKEQ. CDR3 region: CASSQAKGQPQHF. For the CDR3, the DNA is TGTGCCAGCAGCCAAGCAAAGGGTCAGCCCCAGCATTTT.

The V call is TRBV6-2 or TRBV6-3, the J call TRBJ1-5; 8 bases map to TRBD1. From germline, CDR1 is MNHEY and CDR2 SVGEGT. This CDR3 is built from 12 residues. Losses at the gene ends were 11 bases for V and 9 bases for J; bases not matched to a gene: 9. The CDR3 region has the DNA TGTGCCGGGAAGGACAGGGTAGGGCCCCAGCATTTT. Encoded protein: CAGKDRVGPQHF.

This clonotype was counted a few times. The J gene is TRBJ1-6, the V gene TRBV7-2; D remains unclear. This CDR3 is built from 15 residues. Trimming took off 7 bases at V and 6 bases at J, with 16 bases between the two ends. Germline-derived CDR1 and CDR2 are SGHTA and FQGNSA. The CDR3 DNA is TGTGCCAGCAACCGGGGAAGGGTCAGTAATTCACCCCTCCACTTT. Translation gives CASNRGRVSNSPLHF.

This clonotype was counted at least ten times. The chain joins TRBV20-1 to TRBJ2-1; D could derive from TRBD1 or TRBD2 (5 bases each). The CDR3 has 16 residues. Germline V gene data show CDR1 as DFQATT and CDR2 as SNEGSKA (reference sequence). Trimming took off 3 bases at V and 4 bases at J, with 19 bases between the two ends. The CDR3 DNA reads TGCAGTGCTAGGGACCTAAGGGGAGTCGGATACAATGAGCAGTTCTTC. It encodes CSARDLRGVGYNEQFF.

This clonotype was recorded many times. V is TRBV20-1 and J is TRBJ1-2, with a weak D call TRBD1 (6 bases). V was trimmed by 0 bases and J by 4 bases, leaving 9 bases between them. The germline CDR1 and CDR2 sequences are DFQATT and SNEGSKA (reference sequence). This CDR3 is 13 amino acids long. The CDR3 region is CSARDPTGYGYTF. CDR3 nucleotide sequence: TGCAGTGCTAGAGATCCGACAGGCTATGGCTACACCTTC.

This clonotype was recorded at least ten times. The chain combines TRBV7-9 with TRBJ2-1, with 8 bases lining up with TRBD2. CDR1 is SEHNR, CDR2 FQNEAQ, per germline (reference sequence). This CDR3 has 16 residues. V trimming: 5 bases; J trimming: 4 bases; junction bases outside the gene matches: 10. This chain's CDR3 is CASSEWGTSGYNEQFF. The CDR3 DNA follows: TGTGCCAGCAGCGAATGGGGAACTAGCGGTTACAATGAGCAGTTCTTC.

The V gene is TRBV7-6, the J gene TRBJ2-2; no definite D call. Germline assignment: CDR1 SGHVS and CDR2 FNYEAQ. CDR3 size: 15 residues. Between the trimmed V and J ends, which lost 1 base and 6 bases, there was a span of 12 bases. CDR3 DNA: TGTGCCAGCAGCTTAGTGGATAGTGGACCCGGGGAGCTGTTTTTT. Amino acid sequence: CASSLVDSGPGELFF.

A note on this clonotype: A much larger clone is a single base away; this may be a read error. V gene TRBV5-6 combines with J gene TRBJ2-1; D unresolved. This CDR3 spans 12 amino acids. V gave up 2 bases and J gave up 10 bases, with 10 bases separating them. The germline gives CDR1 SGHDT, CDR2 YYEEEE. CDR3 sequence reads: CASSFTVLEQFF. CDR3 in DNA: TGTGCCAGCAGCTTTACAGTGTTGGAGCAGTTCTTC.

The sample holds many counts of this clonotype. The rearrangement uses TRBV9 and TRBJ1-1; D gene uncertain. CDR1 is SGDLS, CDR2 YYNGEE, per germline. The CDR3 covers 16 residues. V gave up 1 base and J gave up 6 bases, with 19 bases separating them. CDR3 sequence: CASSVHALSVSAEAFF. CDR3 sequence (DNA): TGTGCCAGCAGCGTACATGCATTGTCGGTCTCTGCTGAAGCTTTCTTT.

CDR3 residues: CASSSFGTRGVEQYF. CDR3 nucleotide sequence: TGTGCCAGCAGCTCGTTTGGGACTAGAGGAGTCGAGCAGTACTTC. The gene calls are TRBV7-2 and TRBJ2-7, with TRBD2 matching over 8 bases. Germline assignment: CDR1 SGHTA and CDR2 FQGNSA. Trimming took 4 bases from V and 6 from J; bases not matched to a gene: 11. The CDR3 is 15 amino acids. Full variable domain (remainder filled in from reference TRBV7-2 and TRBJ2-7): GAGVSQSPSNKVTEKGKDVELRCDPISGHTALYWYRQSLGQGLEFLIYFQGNSAPDKSGLPSDRFSAERTGGSVSTLTIQRTQQEDSAVYLCASSSFGTRGVEQYFGPGTRLTVT.

This clonotype was observed at least ten times. CDR3: CASSQDHSDTQYF. In nucleotides, the CDR3 is TGCGCCAGCAGCCAAGATCACTCAGATACGCAGTATTTT. The chain couples TRBV4-1 to TRBJ2-3; D is undetermined. The ends were cut back, 0 bases at V and 4 bases at J, with 5 bases in the middle. Germline V CDR1 and CDR2: MGHRA, YSYEKL. The CDR3 totals 13 residues.

CDR3 DNA sequence: TGTGCCAGCAGCTTATTCACAGGCCAAATGAACACTGAAGCTTTCTTT. It specifies CASSLFTGQMNTEAFF. V is TRBV7-2 and J is TRBJ1-1, with D perhaps TRBD1 (5 bases). Between the trimmed V and J ends, which lost 2 bases and 0 bases, there was a span of 13 bases. The CDR3 is made up of 16 amino acids. From germline, CDR1 is SGHTA and CDR2 FQGNSA.

The chain links TRBV7-9 to TRBJ2-1, with unresolved D. Looked up from germline, CDR1 is SEHNR and CDR2 is FQNEAQ (reference sequence). Trimming took 5 bases from V and 3 from J, leaving 20 bases between them. CDR3 size: 17 residues. The CDR3 protein is CASSPPPPREVYNEQFF. For the CDR3, the DNA is TGTGCCAGCAGCCCACCCCCACCGCGCGAGGTCTACAATGAGCAGTTCTTC.

The V gene is TRBV2, the J gene TRBJ1-4; TRBD1 matches 8 bases. Germline CDR1 is SNHLY and CDR2 is FYNNEI. CDR3 length: 14 residues. J lost 8 bases, V lost 5 bases, and 7 bases had no gene match. The CDR3 sequence: CASSPGQDREKLFF. DNA of the CDR3: TGTGCCAGCAGTCCGGGACAGGACCGAGAAAAACTGTTTTTT. Full variable domain (outside the CDR3, taken from reference TRBV2 and TRBJ1-4): EPEVTQTPSHQVTQMGQEVILRCVPISNHLYFYWYRQILGQKVEFLVSFYNNEISEKSEIFDDQFSVERPDGSNFTLKIRSTKLEDSAMYFCASSPGQDREKLFFGSGTQLSVL.

This clonotype was found many times. This chain links TRBV12-3 or TRBV12-4 with TRBJ2-5, with D unclear. Trimming removed 5 bases from V and 3 bases from J, with 16 bases in between. The CDR3 consists of 15 residues. CDR3 coding DNA: TGTGCCAGCAGTAACCCTGTGGGGATAAAAGAGACCCAGTACTTC. It yields the protein CASSNPVGIKETQYF.

The sample holds a few counts of this clonotype. This rearrangement joins TRBV5-6 to TRBJ2-1, with 12 bases that match TRBD2. Trimming cost V 0 bases and J 6 bases; bases outside gene matches: 4. Germline values: CDR1 SGHDT, CDR2 YYEEEE. This CDR3 spans 16 amino acids. The CDR3 loop is CASSLALTSGGNEQFF. The DNA for the CDR3 is TGTGCCAGCAGCTTGGCCCTGACTAGCGGGGGCAATGAGCAGTTCTTC.

There are many counts of this clonotype. The V gene is TRBV20-1, the J gene TRBJ2-7, with a possible D match to TRBD1 (6 bases). Looked up from germline, CDR1 is DFQATT and CDR2 is SNEGSKA (reference sequence). The CDR3 covers 15 residues. V gave up 2 bases and J gave up 0 bases, with 14 bases separating them. CDR3 residues: CSARPADSSSYEQYF. In DNA form, the CDR3 reads TGCAGTGCTAGACCTGCGGACAGCAGCTCCTACGAGCAGTACTTC.

The J gene is TRBJ2-6, the V gene TRBV4-2; D not resolved. Trimming cost V 1 base and J 0 bases, with 4 bases left between them. This CDR3 has 15 amino acids. Per germline, CDR1 LGHNA and CDR2 YNFKEQ. As DNA, the CDR3 is TGTGCCAGCAGCCAAGTCGACTCTGGGGCCAACGTCCTGACTTTC. It is translated as CASSQVDSGANVLTF.

The V and J genes are TRBV6-1 and TRBJ2-2; 10 positions agree with TRBD2. With 6 bases clipped from V and 2 bases from J, the junction kept 6 bases outside the gene matches. This CDR3 region has 16 residues. From germline, CDR1 is MNHNS and CDR2 SASEGT. In DNA, the CDR3 is TGTGCCAGCAGAGCCACTAGCGGGACAAACACCGGGGAGCTGTTTTTT. This codes for CASRATSGTNTGELFF.

This clonotype was seen at least ten times. The J gene is TRBJ2-3, the V gene TRBV18; maybe TRBD1 (6 bases). The V gene's germline CDR1 is KGHSH and CDR2 LQKENI. The V and J ends lost 2 bases and 7 bases respectively, with 10 bases between them. This CDR3 comprises 13 residues. CDR3 loop: CASSPAQGYTQYF. The CDR3 DNA sequence: TGTGCCAGCTCACCAGCCCAGGGGTATACGCAGTATTTT.

J is TRBJ2-1 and V is TRBV20-1; 13 bases agree with TRBD2. V lost 5 bases, J lost 6 bases, and 1 base stayed unmatched. CDR3 length: 13 amino acids. The V gene's germline CDR1 is DFQATT and CDR2 SNEGSKA (reference sequence). The CDR3 here is CSAWTSGSNEQFF. CDR3 sequence (DNA): TGCAGTGCTTGGACTAGCGGGAGCAATGAGCAGTTCTTC.

The rearrangement uses TRBV29-1 and TRBJ2-1, with no clear D. There are 11 residues in the CDR3. CDR1 and CDR2 (germline): SQVTM, ANQGSEA. V shed 7 bases and J shed 4 bases, with 8 bases lying between them. The CDR3 coding sequence is TGCAGCGCTCCGGCTTACAATGAGCAGTTCTTC. It specifies CSAPAYNEQFF.

This clonotype was observed a few times. The chain carries TRBV21-1 and TRBJ2-5; the table's D call, TRBD2, was not checked against the DNA. TRBV21-1 is termed a pseudogene. The CDR3 covers 15 residues. CDR3 sequence: CARTPGPPGGETQYF. CDR3 in DNA: TGTGCCCGGACGCCAGGGCCTCCCGGTGGGGAGACCCAGTACTTC.

Ten or more counts support this clonotype. V is TRBV29-1 and J is TRBJ1-2, with TRBD1 as a possible D gene (5 bases). Germline loops: CDR1 SQVTM, CDR2 ANQGSEA. Trimming took 6 bases from V and 6 from J, leaving 20 bases between them. This CDR3 has 14 residues. CDR3 nucleotide sequence: TGCAGCGTCAAATCCGGGACCCTACCAGATGGCTACACCTTC. Its protein product is CSVKSGTLPDGYTF.

In this sample, this clonotype turned up a few times. V is TRBV20-1 and J is TRBJ1-1; D is ambiguous. This CDR3 contains 13 residues. Germline lookup yields CDR1 DFQATT and CDR2 SNEGSKA (reference sequence). Trimming cost V 6 bases and J 5 bases, with 16 bases left between them. This chain's CDR3 is CSAQKGSETEAFF. DNA for the CDR3: TGCAGTGCCCAGAAAGGGTCCGAGACTGAAGCTTTCTTT.

The chain carries TRBV30 and TRBJ2-3; unclear D gene. V lost 0 bases and J 1 base, leaving 8 bases between the germline ends. The CDR3 length is 14 residues. Per the germline V gene, CDR1 is GTSNPN and CDR2 is SVGIG (reference sequence). The CDR3 region is CAWSVSSGTDTQYF. The DNA of the CDR3 is TGTGCCTGGAGTGTCTCCTCCGGCACAGATACGCAGTATTTT. Variable domain in full (rest from reference TRBV30 and TRBJ2-3): SQTIHQWPATLVQPVGSPLSLECTVEGTSNPNLYWYRQAAGRGLQLLFYSVGIGQISSEVPQNLSASRPQDRQFILSSKKLLLSDSGFYLCAWSVSSGTDTQYFGPGTRLTVL.